This entry lists 28 T cell receptor beta chains sequenced from one sample in a study of Ad26.COV2.S vaccination and SARS-CoV-2 variants. Repertoires were generated with immunoSEQ multiplex PCR, while TCRdb's copy carries only in-frame clones and drops some. The sample contains about 680,000 clones, 80% to 90% of which appear only once. Treatment specified: some 20 received Ad26.COV2.S at low or high dose, single or two shots; 5 received placebo; per-sample allocation not given. Each sample was drawn 63 days after the first injection (of vaccine or placebo). The material sequenced was peripheral blood, taken in a trial of Ad26.COV2.S vaccine versus placebo. Receptors originate from a person between 18 and 59 years old who received the Ad26.COV2.S COVID-19 vaccine or a placebo.

The gene calls are TRBV24-1 and TRBJ1-2; D is unresolved. Trimming took off 3 bases at V and 8 bases at J, with 21 bases between the two ends. Germline V lookup: CDR1 KGHDR, CDR2 SFDVKD. CDR3 size: 16 residues. The CDR3 here is CATSDPSEESGRGYTF. The CDR3 DNA reads as TGTGCCACCAGTGATCCTTCCGAGGAGTCGGGGAGAGGCTACACCTTC.

The chain is built from TRBV10-1 and TRBJ1-1; 7 bases match TRBD1. CDR1 and CDR2 from the germline V gene are WNHNN and SYGVQD (reference sequence). The V and J ends lost 0 bases and 1 base, in that order; junction bases with no gene match: 2. CDR3 length: 15 residues. The DNA of the CDR3 is TGCGCCAGCAGTGAGTCTTACAGGGGGAACACTGAAGCTTTCTTT. Amino acids: CASSESYRGNTEAFF.

J is TRBJ2-4 and V is TRBV6-5; 7 nucleotides agree with TRBD1. The CDR3 has 15 residues. The trim removed 5 bases at V and 6 bases at J, leaving 10 bases unmatched. Germline loops: CDR1 MNHEY, CDR2 SVGAGI. CDR3 coding DNA: TGTGCCAGCAGTCAGCCCTACAGGGGAATAAACATTCAGTACTTC. Amino acids: CASSQPYRGINIQYF.

The chain combines TRBV3-1 (or the pseudogene TRBV3-2) with TRBJ1-5; a possible D gene is TRBD1 (5 bases). Germline V lookup: CDR1 LGHDT, CDR2 YNNKEL (reference sequence). V lost 2 bases and J 5 bases, leaving 19 bases between the germline ends. This CDR3 comprises 17 residues. CDR3 protein: CASSQKGPLGSDQPQHF. DNA of the CDR3: TGTGCCAGCAGCCAAAAGGGACCCCTGGGTTCCGATCAGCCCCAGCATTTT.

This chain links TRBV18 with TRBJ2-1, with 9 bases that match TRBD1. This CDR3 contains 14 residues. CDR1 KGHSH and CDR2 LQKENI come from the germline V gene. The V segment lost 6 bases and the J segment 10 bases; nucleotides outside the gene matches: 10. The CDR3 nucleotides read TGTGCCAGCTCGCCGGGACAGGGTCTACAGGAGCAGTTCTTC. As protein: CASSPGQGLQEQFF. Filled out from reference TRBV18 and TRBJ2-1, the complete variable domain reads NAGVMQNPRHLVRRRGQEARLRCSPMKGHSHVYWYRQLPEEGLKFMVYLQKENIIDESGMPKERFSAEFPKEGPSILRIQQVVRGDSAAYFCASSPGQGLQEQFFGPGTRLTVL.

The chain uses TRBV6-5 and TRBJ1-2; tentatively, D is TRBD1 (6 bases). Trimming shortened V by 6 bases and J by 4 bases, and 12 bases separated the two germline ends. CDR3 length: 13 amino acids. Germline loops: CDR1 MNHEY, CDR2 SVGAGI. The CDR3 coding sequence is TGTGCCAGCAGGGACACAGGGTCCTATGGCTACACCTTC. Translating it yields CASRDTGSYGYTF.

V gene TRBV15 combines with J gene TRBJ2-6; D is unresolved. CDR1 and CDR2 (germline): LNHNV, YYDKDF (reference sequence). The CDR3 loop spans 16 amino acids. V was clipped by 5 bases and J by 0 bases, with 11 bases between them. In DNA, the CDR3 is TGTGCCACCAGCCTCCAGACGGGCTCTGGGGCCAACGTCCTGACTTTC. Its translation: CATSLQTGSGANVLTF.

This sequence joins TRBV19 and TRBJ2-2; 7 bases agree with TRBD2. The CDR3 runs to 17 residues. V lost 7 bases and J lost 4; bases outside the gene matches: 15. Per the germline V gene, CDR1 is LNHDA and CDR2 is SQIVND (reference sequence). CDR3 amino acids: CASTALWGGTLTGELFF. DNA for the CDR3: TGTGCCAGTACCGCCCTCTGGGGAGGGACTCTCACCGGGGAGCTGTTTTTT.

This rearrangement joins TRBV5-5 to TRBJ2-7, with D possibly matching TRBD2 (5 bases). Trimming pared 4 bases from V and 2 bases from J, leaving 10 bases between. CDR3 length: 13 amino acids. Germline V gene data show CDR1 as SGHKS and CDR2 as YYEKEE (reference sequence). The CDR3 spells CASSPSEAYEQYF. The CDR3 bases are TGTGCCAGCAGCCCTTCGGAGGCCTACGAGCAGTACTTC.

Concerning this clone itself: This sample includes further DNA sequences coding for the same CDR3. The chain recombines TRBV18 with TRBJ2-7, with 9 bases matching TRBD1. Germline V CDR1 and CDR2: KGHSH, LQKENI. Trimming removed 5 bases from V and 2 bases from J; junction bases left unmatched: 4. CDR3 length: 14 residues. This CDR3 is CASSAGTGPYEQYF. Here the CDR3 DNA reads TGTGCCAGCTCAGCCGGGACAGGGCCCTACGAGCAGTACTTC.

This chain links TRBV7-9 with TRBJ1-1; D is undetermined. Germline-derived CDR1 and CDR2 are SEHNR and FQNEAQ (reference sequence). The CDR3 runs to 13 residues. V dropped 4 bases and J dropped 5 bases, with 11 bases sitting between them. CDR3 amino acids: CASSSGRVTEAFF. For the CDR3, the DNA is TGTGCCAGCAGCTCCGGTCGGGTAACTGAAGCTTTCTTT.

The chain couples TRBV18 to TRBJ2-7, with 10 bases lining up with TRBD2. Per germline, CDR1 KGHSH and CDR2 LQKENI. V dropped 2 bases and J dropped 0; count of bases not matched to a gene: 1. The CDR3 has 15 amino acids. CDR3 in amino acids: CASSPTSGASYEQYF. The DNA of the CDR3 is TGTGCCAGCTCACCAACTAGCGGGGCCTCCTACGAGCAGTACTTC.

The genes are TRBV5-5 and TRBJ1-3, with D tentatively TRBD1 (5 bases). Germline V gives CDR1 SGHKS, CDR2 YYEKEE (reference sequence). The V and J ends lost 2 bases and 2 bases respectively, with 8 bases between them. The CDR3 contains 14 residues. The CDR3 bases are TGTGCCAGCAGCTTAGGGGATCCTGGAAACACCATATATTTT. The encoded protein is CASSLGDPGNTIYF.

This clone was recorded once. The V call is TRBV2, the J call TRBJ2-5; D gene ambiguous. Trimming took 7 bases from V and 5 from J, leaving 11 bases between them. CDR1 SNHLY and CDR2 FYNNEI come from the germline V gene. The CDR3 spans 12 residues. The chain's CDR3 is CASMGLRETQYF. The DNA of the CDR3 is TGTGCCAGCATGGGCTTAAGGGAGACCCAGTACTTC.

With respect to this clone: Compared with germline, one end of the junction differs, possibly owing to a read error. V gene TRBV6-2 or TRBV6-3 combines with J gene TRBJ1-5; 11 bases align to TRBD1. The germline CDR1 and CDR2 sequences are MNHEY and SVGEGT. CDR3 length equals 18 residues. CDR3 sequence: CASSYTWTGGASSQPQHF. DNA for the CDR3: TGTGCCAGCAGTTACACTTGGACAGGGGGCGCGAGCAGTCAGCCCCAGCATTTT.

This chain connects TRBV7-2 to TRBJ1-4; D call uncertain. CDR1 is SGHTA and CDR2 is FQGNSA in the germline V gene. The CDR3 covers 16 residues. Trimming took 1 base from V and 1 from J, leaving 10 bases between them. The CDR3 protein is CASSLVHAVTNEKLFF. The DNA of the CDR3 is TGTGCCAGCAGCTTAGTCCATGCGGTAACTAATGAAAAACTGTTTTTT.

V gene TRBV5-1 combines with J gene TRBJ2-7; D might be TRBD1 or TRBD2, each matching 5 bases. Germline V gene sequence: CDR1 SGHRS, CDR2 YFSETQ. Deletions cut 3 bases from V and 3 bases from J, with 13 bases between. The CDR3 is made up of 14 amino acids. CDR3 region: CASSWDGPFYEQYF. The CDR3 DNA sequence: TGCGCCAGCAGCTGGGACGGGCCCTTCTACGAGCAGTACTTC.

This sequence joins TRBV5-1 and TRBJ2-7, with D tentatively TRBD1 or TRBD2 (5 bases each). Trimming took off 3 bases at V and 6 bases at J, with 7 bases between the two ends. CDR3 size: 11 residues. Germline CDR1 and CDR2: SGHRS and YFSETQ. The CDR3: CASSSGGEQYF. The CDR3 DNA sequence: TGCGCCAGCAGCTCTGGGGGCGAGCAGTACTTC.

This chain joins TRBV2 and TRBJ2-7; tentative D call: TRBD2 (7 bases). Germline CDR1 reads SNHLY; CDR2 reads FYNNEI. Trimming pared 8 bases from V and 6 bases from J, leaving 17 bases between. The CDR3 is made up of 13 amino acids. CDR3 loop: CASRAGAVGEQYF. The CDR3 DNA sequence: TGTGCCAGCCGGGCGGGGGCTGTGGGCGAGCAGTACTTC.

The rearrangement links TRBV7-8 to TRBJ1-5; no clear D gene. V was trimmed by 5 bases and J by 4 bases, leaving 9 bases between them. Germline CDR1 SGHVS, CDR2 FQNEAQ. This CDR3 is 13 amino acids long. Here the CDR3 DNA reads TGTGCCAGCAGCCCCACGGAAAATCAGCCCCAGCATTTT. The encoded protein is CASSPTENQPQHF.

The chain uses TRBV24-1 and TRBJ2-1; 11 bases fit TRBD1. Per the germline V gene, CDR1 is KGHDR and CDR2 is SFDVKD. The CDR3 is 13 amino acids. V was pared by 8 bases and J by 7 bases, with 3 bases of the junction left unmatched. Here the CDR3 reads CATKDRGRNEQFF. The DNA of the CDR3 is TGTGCCACCAAGGACAGGGGGCGGAATGAGCAGTTCTTC.

This chain links TRBV6-5 with TRBJ2-4; tentative D call: TRBD1 (6 bases). The CDR3 consists of 15 residues. The V end lost 6 bases, the J end lost 1 base, and 13 bases lay between the germline ends. Germline V gives CDR1 MNHEY, CDR2 SVGAGI. CDR3 DNA sequence: TGTGCCAGCAGCGATAACAGGGAGGCCAAAAACATTCAGTACTTC. The encoded protein is CASSDNREAKNIQYF.

The chain carries TRBV7-9 and TRBJ2-2; no clear D gene. The V gene lost 5 bases and the J gene lost 2 bases, with 6 bases spanning the gap. CDR1 SEHNR and CDR2 FQNEAQ come from the germline V gene (reference sequence). This CDR3 region has 13 residues. CDR3 region: CASSPLNTGELFF. CDR3 coding DNA: TGTGCCAGCAGCCCCTTAAACACCGGGGAGCTGTTTTTT.

The rearrangement uses TRBV7-9 and TRBJ2-5, with D possibly matching TRBD2 (5 bases). The CDR3 totals 17 residues. V gave up 5 bases and J gave up 7 bases, with 26 bases separating them. In germline, CDR1 is SEHNR, CDR2 FQNEAQ (reference sequence). The DNA for the CDR3 is TGTGCCAGCAGCCACGGGTCAGCCGGGATATCGTTGGGGACCCAGTACTTC. Encoded protein: CASSHGSAGISLGTQYF.

The chain links TRBV9 to TRBJ1-6, with D perhaps matching TRBD1 (6 bases). The ends were cut back, 4 bases at V and 7 bases at J, with 15 bases in the middle. Per the germline V gene, CDR1 is SGDLS and CDR2 is YYNGEE. There are 15 residues in the CDR3. The CDR3 sequence is CASSPEGGGNSPLHF. The CDR3, as DNA: TGTGCCAGCAGCCCAGAGGGGGGTGGGAATTCACCCCTCCACTTT.

This chain joins TRBV3-1 (or the pseudogene TRBV3-2) and TRBJ2-7, with 7 bases identical to TRBD2. The V gene's germline CDR1 is LGHDT and CDR2 YNNKEL (reference sequence). The CDR3 length is 14 residues. The trim removed 4 bases at V and 4 bases at J, leaving 7 bases unmatched. CDR3 in DNA: TGTGCCAGCAGCCTTAGCGGGTCTAATTACGAGCAGTACTTC. Residues: CASSLSGSNYEQYF.

The V call is TRBV9, the J call TRBJ2-1; TRBD2 matches 10 bases. CDR1 and CDR2 from the germline V gene are SGDLS and YYNGEE. The V and J ends lost 2 bases and 2 bases, in that order; junction bases with no gene match: 13. The CDR3 is 19 amino acids. CDR3 coding DNA: TGTGCCAGCAGCGTTGGGAGGGGGCTAGCGGGAGTTGCCTACAATGAGCAGTTCTTC. Protein product: CASSVGRGLAGVAYNEQFF.

The genes are TRBV11-2 and TRBJ1-6, with a possible D match to TRBD1 (5 bases). V gave up 5 bases and J gave up 5 bases, with 13 bases separating them. Per germline, CDR1 SGHAT and CDR2 FQNNGV. CDR3 length: 15 amino acids. The CDR3 spells CASSAQGNNNSPLHF. In nucleotides, the CDR3 is TGTGCCAGCAGCGCCCAGGGAAATAATAATTCACCCCTCCACTTT.